This TCR beta chain was sequenced for a study of T cells after yellow fever vaccination (dated by TCRdb to the late 2010s). Background for the entire study: The SMART-Seq v4 Ultra Low Input RNA kit was used to prepare libraries from fractions with low cell numbers. To track T-cell clones before and after primary and booster YFV17D yellow fever vaccination, bulk TCR alpha and beta repertoires were sequenced longitudinally. Two healthy male donors, one aged 18 to 30 and one aged 30 to 40 years, made up the cohort. Blood was collected at multiple timepoints before and after primary and secondary immunization, and bulk PBMC replicates and cell subsets were isolated. What the research found in general, with its limitations: After the booster, most clones that had expanded after primary vaccination were detected again (around 95% of CD4 and about 88% of CD8), suggesting broad maintenance of memory. Compared with the primary T-cell response, the secondary T-cell response was weaker but faster, peaking on day 5 rather than day 15. The study included only two donors, which limits how far the findings can be generalized. A small share of clonotypes was detected in both CD4 and CD8 compartments, with the overlap likely arising from convergent recombination. FACS-sorted repertoires could contain abundant contaminating clonotypes from the bulk population, so computational filtering was required.

This clonotype appeared many times. The antigen this receptor binds is unknown. It has no much larger one-base neighbor in the sample; base qualities were not kept. TCR cDNA was synthesized by 5'RACE template switching, through which a universal primer site and unique molecular identifiers were introduced. Priming for cDNA synthesis came from both the TCR alpha and TCR beta constant segments. Library amplification used two PCR steps, and the second PCR step added sample barcodes and sequencing adapters. Libraries were sequenced on Illumina HiSeq 2500 (2x100 bp) or NovaSeq (2x150 bp). As for how the authors treated the data: MIGEC handled demultiplexing of reads and collapsing into UMI consensus sequences, while MiXCR performed V(D)J alignment. Vaccine-responding clonotypes were identified with edgeR using replicate PBMC samples, with FDR below 0.01 and a log2 fold change above 5 up to day 15 being required. Bulk clonotypes were assigned CD4 or CD8 identity according to which sequenced CD4 or CD8 repertoire held them at higher abundance. The public reads were quality trimmed at Q25 with fastp and then assembled into clones with MiXCR by TCRdb, keeping productive beta chains. Every distinct CDR3 protein forms one entry, paired with its most common genes and DNA. None of the V and J calls come from the authors' own analysis; TCRdb made them. Counted in this sample were around 350,000 distinct CDR3 sequences; 11% of them appeared once. The ten largest clonotypes hold roughly 18% of the sample.

The treatment or condition tag for this specimen amounts to: live attenuated yellow fever vaccine strain. At each blood-draw timepoint, two biological replicates of bulk PBMCs were obtained. PBMCs were isolated from peripheral blood using a standard Ficoll-Paque protocol. RNA was extracted with TriZol from bulk PBMCs, CD4 and CD8 fractions, and dextramer-positive and dextramer-negative fractions. This sample comprised PBMCs, obtained on the day of the first yellow fever vaccination. The source of this sequence is a man between 18 and 35 years old who received the YFV17D yellow fever vaccine.

The CDR3 has the sequence CASSHIRGYEQYF. In nucleotide form, the sequence is TGTGCCAGCAGCCATATTAGAGGCTACGAGCAGTACTTC. Recombination joined TRBV3-1 with TRBJ2-7, with the D gene not clear enough to name. The CDR3 numbers 13 residues from cysteine through phenylalanine. CDR3 DNA only is kept here, 39 bases in frame from base 1. Trimming removed 3 bases from V and 3 bases from J, leaving 9 bases between the germline ends. The germline V gene (reference sequence) gives CDR1 as LGHDT and CDR2 as YNNKEL.